The entry below gives a single TCR beta chain sequence along with its context. Its antigen specificity is not known. No much larger clone is present one base from it, and per-base qualities are unavailable. This specimen comes from a study of shared T cell receptors in the human thymus (dated by TCRdb to the early 2020s). Context from the whole study: The study investigated the way shared, self-reactive T-cell receptor alpha chains are produced in the human thymus.

The CDR3 spans 16 residues, from the cysteine through the phenylalanine. The retained sequence is limited to the CDR3, 48 bases, with the frame set at the first base. Deletion took 5 bases off V and 3 bases off J, with a span of 20 bases between the germline ends. Reading the germline V gene (reference sequence) gives CDR1 SEHNR and CDR2 FQNEAQ. The method behind the library was the immunoSEQ multiplex PCR assay. Imported from immuneACCESS, the table was reduced by TCRdb to in-frame sequences with V and J called. These copies leave out some clones; in studies compared against another copy, an unresolved V gene accounts for under half, and the cause of the remainder is not known. The sample table lists 600,000 to 900,000 clones, approximately 85% of them with a count of one. The ten largest clonotypes hold more than 0.008% of the sample. The sample was also linked to a second study, of human thymus T cells. As that second paper reports: The donors were immunologically healthy infants in Finland who had open corrective cardiac surgery for congenital heart defects. The thymus tissue came from surgical resects taken out during corrective cardiac surgery. Both the thymic and the peripheral blood repertoires appeared to show biased V and J gene segment usage. Highly overlapping thymic TCR repertoires among unrelated individuals were reported in the related research. The study characterized TCR alpha and beta repertoires from about 8 infant thymus samples and four related peripheral blood samples. Donor ages ranged from about 6 to 250 days, and the cohort comprised about six male and a couple of female infants. After being mechanically released from the tissue, thymocytes were kept at -70 degrees C in pellets of about 9-32 million cells. Genomic DNA was extracted from frozen cell pellets with a QIAsymphony instrument. Using the immunoSEQ multiplex PCR assay, the TCRB and TCRAD loci were amplified from a standardized quantity of quality-controlled genomic DNA. The V(D)J region was spanned by amplicons of a length sufficient to cover the CDR3 and to identify V and J genes. The commercial immunoSEQ service was used to sequence amplicons on an Illumina platform. Primer bias and sequencing errors were corrected using previously described methods, and TCRAD and TCRB definitions followed the IMGT database. Repertoires were analysed with immunoSEQ Analyzer 3.0 and VDJTools, covering basic statistics, V/J segment usage, diversity estimates, rarefaction and pairwise overlap. Chao1, ChaoE, Efron-Thisted, Shannon and inverse Simpson indices were used to estimate diversity, which was also estimated on datasets down-sampled to the smallest sample. Repertoire overlap used strict matching of CDR3 nucleotide sequence, V gene and J gene, with Jaccard-based multidimensional scaling clustering. On average, thymus samples yielded around 850,000 unique TCRB clonotypes, whereas blood samples yielded about 84,000.

The sample was thymocytes. This TCR came from a girl in the first two years of life with a congenital heart defect. Donor details come from another sample of the same person, matched by shared clones. The chain is encoded by TRBV7-9 joined to TRBJ2-7; no confident D gene assignment can be made. The CDR3 protein sequence reads: CASSLEIGALNYEQYF. At the DNA level, the sequence is TGTGCCAGCAGCCTAGAAATTGGAGCCTTAAACTACGAGCAGTACTTC.